This T cell receptor (beta chain) was recorded in a study of T-cell reconstitution after alpha-beta-depleted transplantation in children. This sample's TCRbeta library carried unique molecular identifier barcodes. TCRdb recomputed calls from the PCR reads with MiXCR, one row per CDR3 protein. In the table there are about 500,000 distinct CDR3 sequences, about 31% of which are singletons. The V end was cut by 2 bases, the J end by 5 bases, with 18 bases between. Germline V gene sequence: CDR1 DFQATT, CDR2 SNEGSKA (reference sequence). The CDR3 loop spans 15 amino acids. This clonotype has a handful of counts.

The chain is built from TRBV20-1 and TRBJ1-1, with no clear D. The receptor was derived from a human donor who donated a stem cell graft to a child with aplastic anemia. The specimen comprised PBMCs from the stem cell graft donor, sampled from the stem cell graft. CDR3 coding DNA: TGCAGTGCTAGACCCAAAACCCAACAAGGTACTGAAGCTTTCTTT. Translated: CSARPKTQQGTEAFF.